What follows are 30 T cell receptor beta chains derived from one specimen sequenced in a study of tumor and adjacent non-tumor tissue in lung cancer. A modified ARM-PCR protocol with three rounds of nested PCR amplified TCRbeta. TCRdb re-called the multiplex PCR reads with MiXCR, one entry per CDR3 protein. The profile shows approximately 90,000 distinct CDR3 sequences, around 71% of them singletons. This sample's RNA came from whole unsorted tissue. Sequencing used lung tumor tissue. Every receptor here comes from a man in his fifties or sixties with non-small cell lung cancer.

This clonotype was seen at least ten times. With a much larger clone just one base away, this may be a read error. The J gene is TRBJ2-1, the V gene TRBV4-3, with D uncertain. The germline V gene encodes CDR1 LGHNA and CDR2 YSLEER. The CDR3 extends over 14 amino acids. For the CDR3, the DNA is TGCGCCAGCAGCCAAGATTGGCGCAACAATGAGCAGTCCTTC. The encoded protein is CASSQDWRNNEQSF.

A remark on this clonotype: An end of the junction differs from the germline gene, which may be a read error. This chain connects TRBV12-3 or TRBV12-4 to TRBJ2-3; TRBD1 matches at 8 bases. CDR3 length: 15 residues. As DNA, the CDR3 is TGTGTCAGCAGGTCTCGGGACAGGCTGGCAGATACGCAGTATTTT. Protein sequence: CVSRSRDRLADTQYF.

In regard to this clonotype: As the CDR3 is not closed by the conserved phenylalanine or tryptophan, this likely results from a read error. V is TRBV4-3 and J is TRBJ2-1; D remains unclear. The germline V and J ends were trimmed by 0 bases and 3 bases, with 12 bases remaining between them. Germline lookup yields CDR1 LGHNA and CDR2 YSLEER. This CDR3 comprises 16 residues. CDR3 protein: CASSQDYELSYNEQFI. The DNA of the CDR3 is TGCGCCAGCAGCCAAGATTATGAATTGAGCTACAATGAGCAGTTCATC.

The sample holds one count of this clonotype. The conserved final phenylalanine or tryptophan is absent from the CDR3, which likely points to a read error. The chain joins TRBV4-1 to TRBJ2-2; tentatively, D is TRBD1 (5 bases). Germline values: CDR1 MGHRA, CDR2 YSYEKL. This CDR3 has 16 residues. The CDR3: CASSQEPVRAAGELFS. The CDR3 bases are TGTGCCAGCAGCCAAGAACCCGTCAGGGCGGCCGGGGAGCTGTTTTCT.

Points on this clonotype: The junction shows a germline mismatch at one end, possibly a read error. The V call is TRBV14, the J call TRBJ2-1, with D unresolved. CDR3 length equals 13 residues. Per the germline V gene, CDR1 is SGHDN and CDR2 is FVKESK. The CDR3 is CTSSSELNNEQFF. CDR3 DNA sequence: TGTACCAGCAGCTCCGAATTAAACAATGAGCAGTTCTTC. Combining the CDR3 with reference TRBV14 and TRBJ2-1 gives the whole variable domain EAGVTQFPSHSVIEKGQTVTLRCDPISGHDNLYWYRRVMGKEIKFLLHFVKESKQDESGMPNNRFLAERTGGTYSTLKVQPAELEDSGVYFCTSSSELNNEQFFGPGTRLTVL.

The rearrangement joins TRBV6-5 to TRBJ2-7; D assignment may be TRBD1 or TRBD2 (5 bases each). The CDR3 spans 14 residues. Germline lookup yields CDR1 MNHEY and CDR2 SVGAGI. This chain's CDR3 is CTISSPGPLYEQYF. Written as DNA, the CDR3 is TGTACCATCAGTTCACCGGGACCACTATACGAGCAGTACTTC.

This clonotype has a single count. V gene TRBV29-1 combines with J gene TRBJ2-5; 14 bases agree with TRBD2. V lost 6 bases, J lost 9 bases, and 12 bases stayed unmatched. Germline values: CDR1 SQVTM, CDR2 ANQGSEA. The CDR3 totals 15 residues. The CDR3 DNA sequence: TGCAGCGTGCCTGGACTAGCGGGAGGAACGCAGGCCCAGTACTTC. This translates into CSVPGLAGGTQAQYF.

This rearrangement joins TRBV10-3 to TRBJ2-1; TRBD2 agrees at 7 bases. Per the germline V gene, CDR1 is ENHRY and CDR2 is SYGVKD. The CDR3 extends over 14 amino acids. V lost 6 bases and J lost 5; bases outside the gene matches: 7. As DNA, the CDR3 is TGTGCCATCAGGGGGAGCAGCGGGGACAATGAGCAGTTCTTC. This gives the protein CAIRGSSGDNEQFF.

This clonotype is deemed medium-sized. The V gene is TRBV5-6, the J gene TRBJ2-5; 7 bases line up with TRBD1. The trim removed 4 bases at V and 0 bases at J, leaving 9 bases unmatched. This CDR3 region has 16 residues. In germline, CDR1 is SGHDT, CDR2 YYEEEE. The CDR3 bases are TGTGCCAGCAGCCGAGGGGGACAGCGGTACCAAGAGACCCAGTACTTC. It encodes CASSRGGQRYQETQYF.

At least ten counts were recorded for this clonotype. The CDR3 DNA reads as TGCAGTGCTAGGGCGAGCGGAGCCTACAATGAGCAGTTCTTC. Its translation: CSARASGAYNEQFF. V usage is TRBV20-1 and J usage is TRBJ2-1; tentatively, D is TRBD2 (5 bases). The length of the CDR3 is 14 residues. The V end lost 3 bases, the J end lost 2 bases, and 11 bases lay between the germline ends. Germline values: CDR1 DFQATT, CDR2 SNEGSKA (reference sequence).

On this clonotype itself: A much larger clone lies one base from this, so it may be a read error. The chain uses TRBV20-1 and TRBJ1-5, with D possibly being TRBD1 (5 bases). Germline lookup yields CDR1 DFQATT and CDR2 SNEGSKA (reference sequence). Trimming removed 3 bases at V and 0 bases at J, with 21 bases between. CDR3 length: 18 residues. Written as DNA, the CDR3 is TGCAGTGCTAGTGGGATGGGCAGGGTATCTAATAGCAATCAGCCCCAGCATTTT. It translates to CSASGMGRVSNSNQPQHF.

With regard to this clonotype: The conserved final phenylalanine or tryptophan is absent from the CDR3, which likely points to a read error. V usage is TRBV4-3 and J usage is TRBJ2-7, with D possibly matching TRBD2 (5 bases). This CDR3 is built from 14 residues. The V gene's germline CDR1 is LGHNA and CDR2 YSLEER. V dropped 0 bases and J dropped 10 bases, with 16 bases sitting between them. The CDR3, as DNA: TGCGCCAGCAGCCAAGATATCGGAGACTATGAACAGTACTTA. This encodes CASSQDIGDYEQYL.

This clonotype was counted many times. The CDR3 region has the DNA TGTGCCTGGGACCCCGGGACAGGGCTCTTCTTC. Amino acids: CAWDPGTGLFF. The V and J genes are TRBV30 and TRBJ2-1; 9 bases are a match to TRBD1. With V trimmed by 5 bases and J by 16 bases, 9 bases remained unmatched. From germline, CDR1 is GTSNPN and CDR2 SVGIG (reference sequence). CDR3 length equals 11 residues. The entire variable domain, with the rest obtained from reference TRBV30 and TRBJ2-1, is as follows: SQTIHQWPATLVQPVGSPLSLECTVEGTSNPNLYWYRQAAGRGLQLLFYSVGIGQISSEVPQNLSASRPQDRQFILSSKKLLLSDSGFYLCAWDPGTGLFFGPGTRLTVL.

The sample holds many counts of this clonotype. The rearrangement links TRBV4-1 to TRBJ2-3, with 10 bases identical to TRBD2. This CDR3 comprises 17 residues. Trimming took 1 base from V and 8 from J; bases not matched to a gene: 12. Germline V gene sequence: CDR1 MGHRA, CDR2 YSYEKL. CDR3 coding DNA: TGCGCCAGCAGCCAAGGGATGCGACTAGCGGGTGTCGGTACGCAGTATTTT. Its translation is CASSQGMRLAGVGTQYF.

This clonotype was counted a few times. The chain uses TRBV18 and TRBJ1-1; TRBD1 matches 8 bases. Per the germline V gene, CDR1 is KGHSH and CDR2 is LQKENI. The CDR3 covers 13 residues. With 5 bases clipped from V and 6 bases from J, the junction kept 5 bases outside the gene matches. Here the CDR3 reads CASSGQGSPEAFF. CDR3 DNA sequence: TGTGCCAGCTCAGGACAGGGAAGTCCTGAAGCTTTCTTT.

The chain employs TRBV20-1 and TRBJ2-1; 12 bases match TRBD2. Trimming cost V 2 bases and J 2 bases; bases outside gene matches: 7. This CDR3 is 17 amino acids long. In germline, CDR1 is DFQATT, CDR2 SNEGSKA (reference sequence). Here the CDR3 reads CSARTLGLAGPYNEQFF. The DNA for the CDR3 is TGCAGTGCTAGAACCCTGGGACTAGCGGGTCCCTACAATGAGCAGTTCTTC.

In this sample, this clonotype turned up many times. The V and J genes are TRBV7-9 and TRBJ2-2; D may be TRBD2 (5 bases). Trimming removed 4 bases at V and 1 base at J, with 13 bases between. This CDR3 has 16 amino acids. Germline CDR1 SEHNR, CDR2 FQNEAQ (reference sequence). The CDR3 coding sequence is TGTGCCAGCAGCTCCCCGGCGGGCGGGAACACCGGGGAGCTGTTTTTT. Translation gives CASSSPAGGNTGELFF.

Turning to this clonotype: A much larger clone lies one base from this, so it may be a read error. The genes are TRBV29-1 and TRBJ2-2; 7 nucleotides align to TRBD1. Germline CDR1 is SQVTM and CDR2 is ANQGSEA. J lost 5 bases, V lost 4 bases, and 7 bases had no gene match. The CDR3 covers 14 residues. CDR3 amino acids: CSVGTGLLTGELFF. Here the CDR3 DNA reads TGCAGCGTTGGGACAGGCCTACTAACCGGGGAGCTGTTTTTT.

The CDR3: CASSFTSGSVRSYNEQFF. DNA of the CDR3: TGTGCCAGCAGCTTTACTAGCGGGAGCGTGCGCTCCTACAATGAGCAGTTCTTC. The V and J genes are TRBV11-2 and TRBJ2-1, with 11 bases fitting TRBD2. V shed 3 bases, J shed 0 bases, and the junction held 7 bases outside the gene matches. The CDR3 is 18 amino acids. Germline V gives CDR1 SGHAT, CDR2 FQNNGV.

Turning to this clonotype: With a much larger clone just one base away, this may be a read error. The chain recombines TRBV28 with TRBJ2-4; D is unresolved. This CDR3 is built from 14 residues. CDR1 is MDHEN, CDR2 SYDVKM, per germline. The CDR3 reads CANSPAGTKNIQYF. CDR3 bases: TGTGCCAACAGTCCCGCAGGAACCAAAAACATTCAGTACTTC.

As to this clonotype: This could be a read error, since a much larger clone is one nucleotide away. DNA for the CDR3: TGTGCCAGCAGTCCGACAGGGGCCGGGGCCAACTTCCTGACTTTC. Its translation is CASSPTGAGANFLTF. The J gene is TRBJ2-6, the V gene TRBV28; 8 bases agree with TRBD1. This CDR3 is 15 amino acids long. CDR1 is MDHEN and CDR2 is SYDVKM in the germline V gene. Supplemented by reference TRBV28 and TRBJ2-6, the full variable domain reads DVKVTQSSRYLVKRTGEKVFLECVQDMDHENMFWYRQDPGLGLRLIYFSYDVKMKEKGDIPEGYSVSREKKERFSLILESASTNQTSMYLCASSPTGAGANFLTFGAGSRLTVL.

The V and J genes are TRBV11-3 and TRBJ1-1; D is undetermined. The length of the CDR3 is 13 residues. Germline CDR1 reads SGHNT; CDR2 reads YENEEA. The V gene lost 5 bases and the J gene lost 5 bases, with 12 bases spanning the gap. The CDR3 is CASSVGMGTEAFF. The CDR3 bases are TGTGCCAGCAGCGTAGGGATGGGGACTGAAGCTTTCTTT.

About this clonotype: A much larger clone sits a single nucleotide away, making a read error possible. In this CDR3 the conserved last residue, phenylalanine or tryptophan, is missing, so a read error is likely. V usage is TRBV6-5 and J usage is TRBJ1-1; TRBD1 matches 9 bases. The CDR3 has 15 residues. V lost 6 bases to trimming and J lost 4 bases; unmatched junction nucleotides: 9. The germline gives CDR1 MNHEY, CDR2 SVGAGI. The CDR3 sequence: CASRTGTGLVTEAFY. CDR3 sequence (DNA): TGTGCCAGCAGGACCGGGACAGGGTTGGTCACTGAAGCTTTCTAT.

Remarks on this clonotype: A junction end diverges from the germline sequence, so it may reflect a read error. The V call is TRBV6-6, the J call TRBJ2-7; TRBD1 aligns across 9 bases. The CDR3 runs to 14 residues. CDR1 and CDR2 (germline): MNHNY, SVGAGI (reference sequence). CDR3 sequence reads: CASRPGTGSYERYF. In DNA, the CDR3 is TGTGCCAGCAGACCCGGGACAGGGTCCTACGAGCGGTACTTC.

This clonotype has ten or more counts. The chain is built from TRBV6-2 or TRBV6-3 and TRBJ2-3, with 14 nucleotides matching TRBD2. The CDR3 contains 18 residues. J was trimmed by 6 bases and V by 5 bases; bases with no gene match: 13. Germline CDR1 reads MNHEY; CDR2 reads SVGEGT. The CDR3 nucleotides read TGTGCCAGCAGTACCATCCCGGGACTAGCGGGAGCCCTCGATACGCAGTATTTT. This codes for CASSTIPGLAGALDTQYF.

To note about this clonotype: One end of the junction fails to match germline, which may point to a read error. The rearrangement links TRBV5-1 to TRBJ2-7, with D possibly being TRBD2 (6 bases). The germline gives CDR1 SGHRS, CDR2 YFSETQ. This CDR3 is built from 13 residues. CDR3 protein: CASSRDSTYEQYF. CDR3 bases: TGCGCCAGCAGTCGGGACTCCACCTACGAGCAATACTTC.

V is TRBV5-1 and J is TRBJ1-2; D possibly corresponds to TRBD1 (5 bases). The CDR3 runs 15 residues. V shed 3 bases and J shed 4 bases, with 16 bases lying between them. Germline-derived CDR1 and CDR2 are SGHRS and YFSETQ. Here the CDR3 reads CASSSRAGSGYGYTF. DNA of the CDR3: TGCGCCAGCAGCTCACGGGCAGGGTCTGGCTATGGCTACACCTTC.

V and J are TRBV29-1 and TRBJ2-4; no definite D call. CDR3 length: 13 amino acids. Between the trimmed V and J ends, which lost 0 bases and 6 bases, there was a span of 9 bases. Per germline, CDR1 SQVTM and CDR2 ANQGSEA. DNA for the CDR3: TGCAGCGTTGAAGACCTTGGAAGAAACATTCAGTACTTC. It encodes CSVEDLGRNIQYF.

Comments on this clonotype: The junction shows a germline mismatch at one end, possibly a read error. The chain combines TRBV11-3 with TRBJ1-2; 8 bases map to TRBD1. The CDR3 contains 16 residues. Germline assignment: CDR1 SGHNT and CDR2 YENEEA. CDR3 region: CANSPMTGEYNYGYTF. The CDR3 coding sequence is TGTGCCAACAGCCCCATGACAGGGGAATATAACTATGGCTACACCTTC.

Notes on this clonotype: The junction departs from the called germline gene at one end, perhaps through a read error. This chain connects TRBV20-1 to TRBJ2-3; TRBD2 matches 11 bases. CDR3 length: 15 amino acids. CDR1 is DFQATT, CDR2 SNEGSKA, per germline (reference sequence). The CDR3 DNA follows: TGCAGTGCTAGAGACCTAGCGGGGGGAAGAGATACACAGTATTTT. Its translation is CSARDLAGGRDTQYF.